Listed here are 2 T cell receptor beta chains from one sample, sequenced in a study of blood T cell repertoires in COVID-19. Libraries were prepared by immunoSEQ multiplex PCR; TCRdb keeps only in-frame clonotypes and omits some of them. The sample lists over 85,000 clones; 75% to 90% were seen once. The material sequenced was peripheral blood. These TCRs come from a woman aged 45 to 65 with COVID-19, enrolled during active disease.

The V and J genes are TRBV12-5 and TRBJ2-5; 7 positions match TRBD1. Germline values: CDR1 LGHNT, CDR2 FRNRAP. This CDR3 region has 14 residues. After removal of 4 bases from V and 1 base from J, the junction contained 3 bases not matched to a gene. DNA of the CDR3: TGTGCTAGTGGTTGGGGACAGACCCAAGAGACCCAGTACTTC. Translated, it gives CASGWGQTQETQYF.

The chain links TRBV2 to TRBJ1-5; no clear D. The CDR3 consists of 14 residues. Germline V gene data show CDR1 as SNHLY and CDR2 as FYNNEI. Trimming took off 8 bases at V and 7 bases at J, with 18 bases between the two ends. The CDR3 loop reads CASVLMGGNQPQHF. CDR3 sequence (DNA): TGTGCCAGCGTCCTAATGGGAGGTAACCAGCCCCAGCATTTT.